These T cell receptor beta chains were read from a single sample in a study of human T cells and chemical hapten exposure. TCRdb reprocessed the RACE reads with MiXCR, giving one entry per CDR3 protein. In the table there are about 350,000 distinct CDR3 sequences, over 6% of which are singletons. The sequenced sample was whole blood, obtained in connection with sensitization to the hapten diphenylcyclopropenone (DPC). Receptor source: a young woman with alopecia areata. Some clones in this sample may be carry-over from other donors' samples. CDR3s include the opening cysteine and the closing phenylalanine or tryptophan. The D gene is left open where the match is weak.

J gene | CDR3 length | D gene | V gene | CDR3 protein
TRBJ2-4 | 16 | - | TRBV6-2/TRBV6-3 | CASSYSGFGRKDIQYF
TRBJ1-2 | 16 | - | TRBV6-2/TRBV6-3 | CASSYLRTAANYGYTF
TRBJ2-7 | 14 | - | TRBV11-1 | CASSRSTVSYEQYF
TRBJ2-6 | 19 | - | TRBV4-3 | CASSRAGRVGGSGANVLTF
TRBJ2-7 | 14 | - | TRBV4-3 | CASSQQAGSYEQYF
TRBJ1-1 | 15 | TRBD1 | TRBV9 | CASSPRPGQGTEAFF
TRBJ1-6 | 14 | - | TRBV20-1 | CSASTGTGNSPLHF
TRBJ2-1 | 15 | - | TRBV9 | CASSVGLSSYNEQFF
TRBJ2-3 | 15 | TRBD2 | TRBV20-1 | CSAPKGLADTDTQYF
TRBJ2-2 | 20 | TRBD1 | TRBV28 | CASSLWAGTGREDGTGELFF
TRBJ1-6 | 15 | - | TRBV12-3/TRBV12-4 | CASSPAGGNNSPLHF
TRBJ2-5 | 13 | - | TRBV29-1 | CSVATGTQETQYF
TRBJ1-5 | 14 | - | TRBV20-1 | CSARASYSNQPQHF